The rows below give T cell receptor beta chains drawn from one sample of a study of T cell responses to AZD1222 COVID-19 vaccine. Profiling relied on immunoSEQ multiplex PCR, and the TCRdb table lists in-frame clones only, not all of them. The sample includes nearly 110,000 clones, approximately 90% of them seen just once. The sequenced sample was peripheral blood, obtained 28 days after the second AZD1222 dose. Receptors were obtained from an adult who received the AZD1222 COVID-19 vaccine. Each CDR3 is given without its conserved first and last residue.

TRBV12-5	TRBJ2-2	ASAYLSGGLLTGELF
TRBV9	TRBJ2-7	ASSVNPTYEQY
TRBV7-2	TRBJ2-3	ASSLSQGTDTQY
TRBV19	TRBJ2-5	ASSIRETQY
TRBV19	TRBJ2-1	ASSRDRVDNEQF
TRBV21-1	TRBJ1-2	ASSKANGTGNYGYT
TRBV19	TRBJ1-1	ASSRQGLNTEAF
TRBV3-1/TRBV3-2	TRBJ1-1	ATQGSTEAF
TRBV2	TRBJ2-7	ASSEDRVYEQY
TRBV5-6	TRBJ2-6	ASSLRTVSGANVLT
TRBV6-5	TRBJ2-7	ASSYSIVGGPYEQY
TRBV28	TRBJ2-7	ASSPGQGHYEQY
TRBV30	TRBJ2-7	AWETGSYEQY
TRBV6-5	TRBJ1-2	ASSSGASYGYT
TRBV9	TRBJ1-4	ASSEGGRPEKLF
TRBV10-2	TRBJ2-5	ASRPTGQYQETQY
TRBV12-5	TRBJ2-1	ASGFGTSAHNEQF
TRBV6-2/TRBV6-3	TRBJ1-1	ASSQGARTEAF
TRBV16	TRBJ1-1	ASTTTRGGEAF
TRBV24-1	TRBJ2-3	ATSDHGGGADTQY
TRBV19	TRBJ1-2	ASRTTYGYT
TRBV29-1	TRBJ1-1	SAARGNTEAF
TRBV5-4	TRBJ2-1	ATKVDGRTSYNEQF
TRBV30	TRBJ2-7	AWRAPTGQY
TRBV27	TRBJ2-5	ASSLTGGSQETQY
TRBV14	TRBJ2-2	ASSQEWGPGELF
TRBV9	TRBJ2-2	ASSVGQADTGELF
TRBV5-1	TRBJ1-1	ASSDRVTGRTEAF
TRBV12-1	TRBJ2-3	ASSSNWLRSRTDTQY
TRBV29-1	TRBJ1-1	SGGAANTEAF
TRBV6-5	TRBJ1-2	ASSYQAGGVYGYT
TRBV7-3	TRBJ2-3	ASSLTLAGADTQY
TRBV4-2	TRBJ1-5	ASSQGDQPQH
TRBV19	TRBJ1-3	ASISQGLHGNTIY
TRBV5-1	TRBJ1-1	ASSPRGQGADTEAF
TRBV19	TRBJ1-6	ASSRQGYNSPLH
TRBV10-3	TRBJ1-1	AISETGQTEAF
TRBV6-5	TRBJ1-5	ASSYSMREQPQH
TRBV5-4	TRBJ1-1	ASSLGQGESEAF
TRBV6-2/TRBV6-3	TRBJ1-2	ASSPVNYGYT
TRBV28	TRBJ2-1	ASKAGGTYNEQF